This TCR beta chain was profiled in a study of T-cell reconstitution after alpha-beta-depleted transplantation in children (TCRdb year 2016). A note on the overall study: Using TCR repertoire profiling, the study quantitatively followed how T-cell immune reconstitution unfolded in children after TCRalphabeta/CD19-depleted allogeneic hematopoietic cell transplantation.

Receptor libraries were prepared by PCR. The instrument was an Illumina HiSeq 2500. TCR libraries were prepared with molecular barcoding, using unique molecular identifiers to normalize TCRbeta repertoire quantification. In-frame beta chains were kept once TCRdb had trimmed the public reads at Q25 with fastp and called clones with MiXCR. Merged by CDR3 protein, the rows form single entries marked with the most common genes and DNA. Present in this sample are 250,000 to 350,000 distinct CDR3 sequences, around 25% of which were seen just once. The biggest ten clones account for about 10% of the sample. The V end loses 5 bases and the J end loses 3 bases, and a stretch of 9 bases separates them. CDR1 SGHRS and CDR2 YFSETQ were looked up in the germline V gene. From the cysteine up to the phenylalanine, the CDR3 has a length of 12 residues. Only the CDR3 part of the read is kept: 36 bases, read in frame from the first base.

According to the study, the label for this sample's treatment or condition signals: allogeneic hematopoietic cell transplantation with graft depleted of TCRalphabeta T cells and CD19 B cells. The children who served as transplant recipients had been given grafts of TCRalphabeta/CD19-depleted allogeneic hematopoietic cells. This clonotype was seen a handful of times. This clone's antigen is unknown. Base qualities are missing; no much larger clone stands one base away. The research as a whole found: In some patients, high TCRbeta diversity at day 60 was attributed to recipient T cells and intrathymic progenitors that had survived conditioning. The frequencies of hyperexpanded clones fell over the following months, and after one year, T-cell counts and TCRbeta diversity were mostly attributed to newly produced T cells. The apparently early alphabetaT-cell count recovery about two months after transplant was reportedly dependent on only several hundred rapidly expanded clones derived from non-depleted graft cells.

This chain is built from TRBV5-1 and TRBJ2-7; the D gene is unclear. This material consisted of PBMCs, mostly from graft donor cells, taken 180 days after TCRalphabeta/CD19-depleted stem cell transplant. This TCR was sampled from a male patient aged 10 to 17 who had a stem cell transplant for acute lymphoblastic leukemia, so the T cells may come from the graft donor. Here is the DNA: TGCGCCAGCAGATCGGACGGCTACGAGCAGTACTTC. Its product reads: CASRSDGYEQYF. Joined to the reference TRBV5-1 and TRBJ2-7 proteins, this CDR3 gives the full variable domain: KAGVTQTPRYLIKTRGQQVTLSCSPISGHRSVSWYQQTPGQGLQFLFEYFSETQRNKGNFPGRFSGRQFSNSRSEMNVSTLELGDSALYLCASRSDGYEQYFGPGTRLTVT.